The rows below give T cell receptor beta chains drawn from one sample of a study of shared clonotypes between healthy human individuals. Assay: immunoSEQ multiplex PCR; the TCRdb copy retains only in-frame clones and omits some. The data contain roughly 1.5 million clones, 95% to 99% of them seen just once; the ten biggest clones take up around 0.45%. Sequencing was done on a sample of naive CD4+ T cells sorted from blood. The receptors here all came from a man younger than 40 in good health. Each CDR3 is given with its conserved first and last residue.

cdr3_aa | v_call | cdr3_length | j_call
CASSVGGEPYEQYF | TRBV9 | 14 | TRBJ2-7
CASKGQGPYNEQFF | TRBV2 | 14 | TRBJ2-1
CASSQDVVRLYGEQFF | TRBV4-3 | 16 | TRBJ2-1
CASSYGSRGGITF | TRBV6-5 | 13 | TRBJ1-2
CASSKGTATYEQYF | TRBV7-2 | 14 | TRBJ2-7
CASSIVGLHLHGYTF | TRBV19 | 15 | TRBJ1-2
CASSVGSYSYNEQFF | TRBV27 | 15 | TRBJ2-1
CASSGSADRGTGANVLTF | TRBV5-4 | 18 | TRBJ2-6
CASSLPGLGPYEQYF | TRBV7-5 | 15 | TRBJ2-7
CASSAHGSRTSTDTQYF | TRBV9 | 17 | TRBJ2-3
CASASYRDSGEQYF | TRBV6-5 | 14 | TRBJ2-7
CASSLARGRSNQETQYF | TRBV7-9 | 17 | TRBJ2-5
CASSFGSVDGYTF | TRBV5-1 | 13 | TRBJ1-2
CASSSPREDTQYF | TRBV5-4 | 13 | TRBJ2-3
CASRDRGYEQFF | TRBV2 | 12 | TRBJ2-1
CASSADREDTYNEQFF | TRBV27 | 16 | TRBJ2-1
CASSNDPRDEQFF | TRBV7-2 | 13 | TRBJ2-1
CASSLGLAGDNEQFF | TRBV5-4 | 15 | TRBJ2-1
CASSETGTGVYEQYF | TRBV27 | 15 | TRBJ2-7
CASSLGLAGATDTQYF | TRBV5-1 | 16 | TRBJ2-3
CAISAGTSGRKLYEQYF | TRBV10-3 | 17 | TRBJ2-7
CASSLYLQPNTGELFF | TRBV5-1 | 16 | TRBJ2-2
CASSLKGLSQYF | TRBV14 | 12 | TRBJ2-7
CASSGYMASGTGANVLTF | TRBV2 | 18 | TRBJ2-6